This section outlines one T cell receptor beta chain sequence together with its context. The sample comes from a study of OX40 agonist ivuxolimab in advanced cancers. Study-level background: Patients were given ivuxolimab, an antibody that agonizes OX40 (CD134).

Profiling relied on immunoSEQ multiplex PCR, and the TCRdb table lists in-frame clones only, not all of them. The sample holds some 110,000 clones; about nine tenths are singletons and the top ten take about 0.5%. Germline CDR1 reads SGHTA; CDR2 reads FQGNSA. This CDR3 is 14 amino acids long. Trimming took 2 bases from V and 2 from J, leaving 6 bases between them. Sequencing was performed on CD4+ or CD8+ T cells sorted from blood, taken in a trial of the OX40 agonist ivuxolimab. The chain recombines TRBV7-2 with TRBJ1-4; D not resolved. The sequence was collected from an adult with an advanced solid tumor such as melanoma, head and neck, liver or kidney cancer. DNA for the CDR3: TGTGCCAGCAGCTTAAGGGCGACTAATGAAAAACTGTTTTTT. Encoded protein: CASSLRATNEKLFF.